This T cell receptor (beta chain) was recorded in a study of T cell changes during pregnancy in multiple sclerosis. With V trimmed by 7 bases and J by 5 bases, 10 bases remained unmatched. This CDR3 has 14 residues. The germline CDR1 and CDR2 sequences are MNHNS and SASEGT. TCRdb keeps only in-frame clones here, not all; method: immunoSEQ multiplex PCR. The sample contains about 120,000 clones, over 85% of which appear only once. J is TRBJ2-7 and V is TRBV6-1; TRBD1 matches at 8 bases. The sample in question was peripheral blood, obtained before pregnancy. The sequence was obtained from a female donor with multiple sclerosis, enrolled in a pregnancy study. The CDR3 loop reads CASKPGQAGHEQYF. The CDR3 nucleotides are TGTGCCAGCAAGCCGGGACAGGCTGGACACGAGCAGTACTTC.